This T cell receptor beta chain was sequenced for a study of patients and donors after allogeneic stem cell transplantation. Using its own MiXCR run on the RT-PCR reads, TCRdb lists one record per CDR3 protein. The table includes fewer than 200,000 distinct CDR3 sequences, 30% detected once. This clonotype came up a few times. The CDR3 covers 15 residues. CDR1 is DFQATT and CDR2 is SNEGSKA in the germline V gene (reference sequence). With 2 bases removed from V and 4 bases from J, the gap between germline ends came to 18 bases. The chain carries TRBV20-1 and TRBJ2-7, with D uncertain. Material for sequencing was blood, either unsorted or a sorted T cell fraction (not recorded which). This TCR came from a human donor who was either an allogeneic HSCT recipient or a stem cell or donor lymphocyte infusion donor (not recorded which). It is not recorded whose cells these are; they may come from a transplant donor. CDR3 nucleotide sequence: TGCAGTGCTAGATCGACTTCGGCTAAGTGGTACGAGCAGTACTTC. Protein: CSARSTSAKWYEQYF.